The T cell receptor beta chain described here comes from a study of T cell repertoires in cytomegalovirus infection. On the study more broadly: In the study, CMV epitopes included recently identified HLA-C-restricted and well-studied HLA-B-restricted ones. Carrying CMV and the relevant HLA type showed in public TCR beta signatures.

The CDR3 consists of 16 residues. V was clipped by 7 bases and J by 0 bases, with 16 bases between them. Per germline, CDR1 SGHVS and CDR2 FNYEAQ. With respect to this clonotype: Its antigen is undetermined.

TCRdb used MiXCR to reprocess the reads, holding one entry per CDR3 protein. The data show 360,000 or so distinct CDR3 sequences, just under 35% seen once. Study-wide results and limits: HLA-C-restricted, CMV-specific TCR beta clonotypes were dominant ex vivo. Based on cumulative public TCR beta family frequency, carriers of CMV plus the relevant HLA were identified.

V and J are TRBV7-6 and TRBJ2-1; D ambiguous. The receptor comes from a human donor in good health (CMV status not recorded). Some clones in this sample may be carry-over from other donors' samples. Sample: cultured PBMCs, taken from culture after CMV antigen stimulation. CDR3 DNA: TGTGCCAGCACTGCCACCTTCGAGTTCTCCTACAATGAGCAGTTCTTC. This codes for CASTATFEFSYNEQFF.